This T cell receptor (beta chain) is from a study of blood T cell repertoires in COVID-19. Study-wide context: The analysed material was cDNA or gDNA that came from T cells, B-cell-depleted T cells, or PBMCs.

Assay used: immunoSEQ multiplex PCR; TCRdb lists only in-frame clones, some missing. In the table there are under 95,000 clones, 80% to 90% of which are singletons. The V gene end was trimmed by 1 base and the J gene end by 2 bases; junction bases not matched to a gene: 10. The CDR3 consists of 17 residues. Per the germline V gene, CDR1 is SGHRS and CDR2 is YFSETQ. V is TRBV5-1 and J is TRBJ2-5, with 8 bases that match TRBD2. This receptor was identified in a human donor in a cohort sampled during active COVID-19. Sequencing was done on a sample of peripheral blood. DNA of the CDR3: TGCGCCAGCAGCTTGACGACCGGGACTAGGGGTCAAGAGACCCAGTACTTC. Its translation is CASSLTTGTRGQETQYF.